The entry below describes one TCR beta chain. No antigen is known for it. TCRdb's table, derived via immunoSEQ multiplex PCR, lists solely in-frame clones and lacks some. The sample includes approximately 22,000 clones, around 88% of them seen just once. This entry comes from a study of blood T cell dynamics during melanoma immunotherapy. The germline V and J ends were trimmed by 6 bases and 0 bases, with 12 bases remaining between them. Germline loops: CDR1 SQVTM, CDR2 ANQGSEA. The CDR3 consists of 13 residues. The time point: pre-treatment baseline. Study observations and caveats: Whether repertoire-driving clones were melanoma-specific could not be determined.

The rearrangement joins TRBV29-1 to TRBJ2-7, with TRBD2 as a possible D gene (5 bases). The receptor comes from a human donor with melanoma. Sequencing was performed on blood, taken from a patient treated with checkpoint blockade. This chain's CDR3 is CSVRPTNSYEQYF. The CDR3 DNA reads TGCAGCGTAAGACCGACTAACTCCTACGAGCAGTACTTC.